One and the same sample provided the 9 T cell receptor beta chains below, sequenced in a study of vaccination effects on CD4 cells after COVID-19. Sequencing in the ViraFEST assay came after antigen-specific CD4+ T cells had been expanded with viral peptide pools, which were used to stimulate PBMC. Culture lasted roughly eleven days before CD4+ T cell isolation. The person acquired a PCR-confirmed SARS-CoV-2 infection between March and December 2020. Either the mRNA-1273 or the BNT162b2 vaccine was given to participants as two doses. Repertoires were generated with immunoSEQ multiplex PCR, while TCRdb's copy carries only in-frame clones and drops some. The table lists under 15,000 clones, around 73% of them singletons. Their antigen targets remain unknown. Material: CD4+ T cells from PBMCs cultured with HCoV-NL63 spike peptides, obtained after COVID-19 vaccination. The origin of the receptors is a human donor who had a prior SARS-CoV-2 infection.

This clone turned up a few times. The CDR3 here is CASNDAGKAYEQYF. DNA for the CDR3: TGTGCCAGCAACGACGCCGGGAAAGCCTACGAGCAGTACTTC. The chain recombines TRBV2 with TRBJ2-7; perhaps TRBD2 as D (5 bases). V was clipped by 7 bases and J by 2 bases, with 15 bases between them. There are 14 residues in the CDR3. Per germline, CDR1 SNHLY and CDR2 FYNNEI.

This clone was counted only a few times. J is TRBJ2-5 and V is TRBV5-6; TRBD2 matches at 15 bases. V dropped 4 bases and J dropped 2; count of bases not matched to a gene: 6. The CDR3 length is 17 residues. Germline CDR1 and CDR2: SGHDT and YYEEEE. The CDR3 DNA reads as TGTGCCAGCAGCCATGGACTAGCGGGAGGGCCTCAAGAGACCCAGTACTTC. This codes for CASSHGLAGGPQETQYF.

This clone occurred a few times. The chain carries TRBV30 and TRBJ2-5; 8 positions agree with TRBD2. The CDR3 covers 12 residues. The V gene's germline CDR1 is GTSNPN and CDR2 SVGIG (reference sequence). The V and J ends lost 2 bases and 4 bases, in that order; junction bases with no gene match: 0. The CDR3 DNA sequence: TGTGCCTGGAGTCTAGCGGGAGAGACCCAGTACTTC. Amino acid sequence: CAWSLAGETQYF.

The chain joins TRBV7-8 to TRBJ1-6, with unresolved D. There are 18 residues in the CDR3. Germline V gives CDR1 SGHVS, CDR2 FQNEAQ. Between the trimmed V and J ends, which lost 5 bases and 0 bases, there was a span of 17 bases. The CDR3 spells CASSREATTSSYNSPLHF. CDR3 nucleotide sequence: TGTGCCAGCAGCCGAGAAGCAACTACGAGCTCCTATAATTCACCCCTCCACTTT.

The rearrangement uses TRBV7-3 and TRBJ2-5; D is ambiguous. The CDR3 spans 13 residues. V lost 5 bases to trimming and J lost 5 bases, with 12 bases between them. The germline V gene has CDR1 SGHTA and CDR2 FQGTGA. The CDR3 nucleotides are TGTGCCAGCAGCCCATTGGTAGGGGAGACCCAGTACTTC. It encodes CASSPLVGETQYF.

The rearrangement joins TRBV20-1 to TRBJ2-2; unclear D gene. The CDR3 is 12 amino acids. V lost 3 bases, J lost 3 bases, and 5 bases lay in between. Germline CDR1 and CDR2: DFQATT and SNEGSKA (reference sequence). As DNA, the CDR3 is TGCAGTGCTAGTCGGTACACCGGGGAGCTGTTTTTT. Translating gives CSASRYTGELFF.

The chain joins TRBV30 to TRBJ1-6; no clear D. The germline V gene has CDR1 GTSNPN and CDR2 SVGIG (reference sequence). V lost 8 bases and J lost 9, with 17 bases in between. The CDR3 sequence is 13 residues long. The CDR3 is CAAEPSYSSPLHF. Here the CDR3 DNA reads TGTGCCGCGGAACCTTCTTACTCTTCACCCCTCCACTTT.

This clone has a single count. CDR3 region: CASSAVILNEGVTEAFF. Written as DNA, the CDR3 is TGTGCCAGCAGCGCAGTCATTTTAAACGAAGGGGTCACTGAAGCTTTCTTT. The V gene is TRBV7-2, the J gene TRBJ1-1; D perhaps matches TRBD1 (5 bases). CDR3 size: 17 residues. The V and J ends lost 5 bases and 4 bases respectively, with 23 bases between them. CDR1 is SGHTA and CDR2 is FQGNSA in the germline V gene.

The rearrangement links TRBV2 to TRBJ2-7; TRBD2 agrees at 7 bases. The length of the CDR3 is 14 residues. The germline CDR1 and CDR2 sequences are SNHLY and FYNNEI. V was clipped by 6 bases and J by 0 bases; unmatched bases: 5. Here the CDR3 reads CASRSSGLSYEQYF. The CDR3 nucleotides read TGTGCCAGCAGATCTAGCGGCCTCTCCTACGAGCAGTACTTC.